This T cell receptor beta chain was observed in a study of control samples from healthy donors and cancer patients. CDR1 is MGHRA, CDR2 YSYEKL, per germline. The CDR3 sequence is 17 residues long. The J segment lost 4 bases and the V segment lost 4 bases, leaving 11 bases of the junction unmatched. Sequencing was performed with immunoSEQ multiplex PCR; in TCRdb, only in-frame clones are kept and a portion is missing. The sample records fewer than 150,000 clones, approximately 90% being singletons. This clonotype originated in a man between 18 and 29 years old in good health. Sequenced input: blood. The J gene is TRBJ2-3, the V gene TRBV4-1; 10 bases map to TRBD2. CDR3 amino acids: CASSRRVAGGLADTQYF. The CDR3 coding sequence is TGCGCCAGCAGCCGCCGGGTAGCGGGGGGACTGGCAGATACGCAGTATTTT.